Listed here are 28 T cell receptor beta chains from one sample, sequenced in a study of blood T cells in healthy people across ages. The second PCR ran roughly 7 to 12 cycles with a sample-barcoded 5' primer and J-beta primers. Via MiXCR, TCRdb re-called the 5' RACE reads, giving one row per CDR3 protein. The sample consists of approximately 800,000 distinct CDR3 sequences, around 34% of them appearing once. The sample consisted of blood. Source of these receptors: a man aged 18 to 29 in good health.

This clonotype has just a few counts. The rearrangement links TRBV7-9 to TRBJ1-5, with 10 bases that match TRBD1. There are 16 residues in the CDR3. V lost 5 bases and J lost 2; bases outside the gene matches: 6. Germline CDR1 and CDR2: SEHNR and FQNEAQ (reference sequence). CDR3 loop: CASSPDRGLGNQPQHF. Written as DNA, the CDR3 is TGTGCCAGCAGCCCTGACAGGGGGCTGGGCAATCAGCCCCAGCATTTT.

The V call is TRBV7-9, the J call TRBJ1-2, with 11 bases matching TRBD1. The V gene end was trimmed by 4 bases and the J gene end by 4 bases; junction bases not matched to a gene: 8. The CDR3 loop spans 16 amino acids. The germline CDR1 and CDR2 sequences are SEHNR and FQNEAQ (reference sequence). In DNA, the CDR3 is TGTGCCAGCAGCTACTCCGGGACAGGGGGTTTCTATGGCTACACCTTC. Protein product: CASSYSGTGGFYGYTF.

The CDR3 reads CASKRLAGGTTSTDTQYF. The CDR3 bases are TGTGCCAGCAAGAGGCTAGCGGGGGGGACAACTAGCACAGATACGCAGTATTTT. The chain is built from TRBV6-1 and TRBJ2-3, with 12 nucleotides matching TRBD2. V shed 7 bases, J shed 0 bases, and the junction held 11 bases outside the gene matches. The CDR3 is 18 residues long. The germline CDR1 and CDR2 sequences are MNHNS and SASEGT.

The gene calls are TRBV12-3 or TRBV12-4 and TRBJ1-1; D may be TRBD1 (6 bases). The length of the CDR3 is 15 residues. Trimming shortened V by 5 bases and J by 4 bases, and 17 bases separated the two germline ends. The DNA for the CDR3 is TGTGCCAGCAGTGAACTCACAGGGAGGCGCACTGAAGCTTTCTTT. This codes for CASSELTGRRTEAFF.

As regards this clonotype: Relative to the germline gene, one junction end is altered; a read error may explain this. The chain couples TRBV29-1 to TRBJ2-3; 8 positions agree with TRBD1. Germline loops: CDR1 SQVTM, CDR2 ANQGSEA. This CDR3 is built from 13 residues. The CDR3 is CGVGDRGADTQYF. DNA of the CDR3: TGCGGCGTTGGAGACAGGGGTGCAGATACGCAGTATTTT.

The rearrangement uses TRBV5-1 and TRBJ1-4, with 11 bases fitting TRBD1. Per germline, CDR1 SGHRS and CDR2 YFSETQ. With V trimmed by 6 bases and J by 7 bases, 8 bases remained unmatched. The CDR3 extends over 15 amino acids. The chain's CDR3 is CASTLMGQGVEKLFF. The CDR3 coding sequence is TGCGCCAGCACTCTTATGGGACAGGGGGTTGAAAAACTGTTTTTT.

This chain uses TRBV6-1 with TRBJ1-1; TRBD1 matches at 7 bases. The CDR3 contains 12 residues. V gave up 6 bases and J gave up 7 bases; unmatched junction bases: 5. Germline V gene data show CDR1 as MNHNS and CDR2 as SASEGT. In nucleotides, the CDR3 is TGTGCCAGCAGCCTACAGGGGATTGAAGCTTTCTTT. Its protein is CASSLQGIEAFF.

Remarks on this clonotype: This may be a read error, as it is one base from a much larger clone. The chain has TRBV20-1 and TRBJ1-4; weak D call: TRBD1 (5 bases). The germline gives CDR1 DFQATT, CDR2 SNEGSKA (reference sequence). The CDR3 consists of 13 residues. Trimming stripped 0 bases from V and 6 bases from J, with 8 bases between. This chain's CDR3 is CSAREGGDEKLFF. DNA of the CDR3: TGCAGTGCTAGAGAGGGGGGGGATGAAAAACTGTTTTTT.

Details on this clonotype: Because it lacks the conserved phenylalanine or tryptophan at the end, this CDR3 is likely a read error. The chain joins TRBV7-2 to TRBJ2-7; D is possibly TRBD2 (6 bases). V shed 6 bases and J shed 3 bases, with 12 bases lying between them. The CDR3 loop spans 13 amino acids. Germline CDR1 and CDR2: SGHTA and FQGNSA. CDR3 sequence (DNA): TGTGCCAGCAGAGGTAGCGGCCTCTACGAGCAGTACATC. The encoded protein is CASRGSGLYEQYI.

The rearrangement uses TRBV5-6 and TRBJ1-2, with no clear D. V lost 0 bases, J lost 0 bases, and 9 bases lay in between. Germline V CDR1 and CDR2: SGHDT, YYEEEE. The CDR3 contains 15 residues. For the CDR3, the DNA is TGTGCCAGCAGCTTGGGCGTCACGGCTAACTATGGCTACACCTTC. It yields the protein CASSLGVTANYGYTF.

The gene calls are TRBV3-1 and TRBJ2-2, with 7 positions matching TRBD1. Trimming took 4 bases from V and 3 from J; bases not matched to a gene: 2. CDR3 size: 14 residues. CDR1 is LGHDT, CDR2 YNNKEL, per germline (reference sequence). The CDR3 loop reads CASSPGQYTGELFF. CDR3 nucleotides: TGTGCCAGCAGCCCGGGACAGTACACCGGGGAGCTGTTTTTT.

This clonotype was picked up a small number of times. The chain links TRBV2 to TRBJ2-1; 15 positions match TRBD2. This CDR3 is 14 amino acids long. Germline V CDR1 and CDR2: SNHLY, FYNNEI. The trim removed 9 bases at V and 8 bases at J, leaving 5 bases unmatched. This CDR3 is CARQGLAGGDEQFF. The CDR3 DNA reads as TGTGCCAGACAGGGACTAGCGGGGGGAGATGAGCAGTTCTTC.

This rearrangement joins TRBV12-3 or TRBV12-4 to TRBJ2-1, with D tentatively TRBD1 (6 bases). V lost 5 bases and J 6 bases, leaving 17 bases between the germline ends. The CDR3 contains 15 residues. The CDR3 region is CASSPGHPTTNEQFF. The CDR3 DNA is TGTGCCAGCAGTCCGGGACACCCTACGACCAATGAGCAGTTCTTC.

This clonotype came up many times. The gene calls are TRBV11-2 and TRBJ2-7, with 7 bases aligning to TRBD1. Trimming at V came to 3 bases and at J to 2 bases, leaving 10 bases not matched to a gene. This CDR3 region has 16 residues. Germline loops: CDR1 SGHAT, CDR2 FQNNGV. Written as DNA, the CDR3 is TGTGCCAGCAGCTTTAGGCCCCGGGACAGAGCCTACGAGCAGTACTTC. Its translation is CASSFRPRDRAYEQYF.

There are many counts of this clonotype. The chain employs TRBV10-3 and TRBJ2-6, with D possibly TRBD1 on 5 matching bases. The CDR3 consists of 15 residues. Germline assignment: CDR1 ENHRY and CDR2 SYGVKD. V gave up 8 bases and J gave up 0 bases, with 11 bases separating them. DNA of the CDR3: TGTGCCATCGACCAGGGCCACTCTGGGGCCAACGTCCTGACTTTC. This translates into CAIDQGHSGANVLTF.

This clonotype turned up a few times. The rearrangement joins TRBV10-3 to TRBJ1-1, with D hard to call. Trimming took 4 bases from V and 1 from J, leaving 13 bases between them. CDR3 length: 15 amino acids. The germline gives CDR1 ENHRY, CDR2 SYGVKD. For the CDR3, the DNA is TGTGCCATCAGTGCCCCGGAAGGGCGGAACACTGAAGCTTTCTTT. The encoded protein is CAISAPEGRNTEAFF.

This clonotype was seen ten or more times. J is TRBJ2-7 and V is TRBV28, with TRBD1 identical over 9 bases. The J segment lost 3 bases and the V segment lost 3 bases, leaving 9 bases of the junction unmatched. This CDR3 comprises 16 residues. CDR1 and CDR2 (germline): MDHEN, SYDVKM. CDR3 residues: CASSLPGTGSFYEQYF. The CDR3 nucleotides are TGTGCCAGCAGTTTGCCGGGGACAGGGTCTTTCTACGAGCAGTACTTC.

The chain combines TRBV20-1 with TRBJ1-5; TRBD1 is a possible D gene (5 bases). The V end was cut by 5 bases, the J end by 7 bases, with 12 bases between. The germline V gene encodes CDR1 DFQATT and CDR2 SNEGSKA (reference sequence). CDR3 length equals 12 residues. This CDR3 is CSALQGGQPQHF. In nucleotides, the CDR3 is TGCAGTGCTCTCCAGGGAGGCCAGCCCCAGCATTTT.

This clonotype was detected only a few times. The rearrangement joins TRBV12-3 or TRBV12-4 to TRBJ1-5; D is unresolved. With 3 bases removed from V and 4 bases from J, the gap between germline ends came to 13 bases. The CDR3 has 15 amino acids. CDR3 amino acids: CASSLSLSKNQPQHF. The CDR3 coding sequence is TGTGCCAGCAGTTTGTCGCTAAGTAAAAATCAGCCCCAGCATTTT.

V gene TRBV19 combines with J gene TRBJ2-3, with D unresolved. The CDR3 spans 16 residues. CDR1 and CDR2 (germline): LNHDA, SQIVND (reference sequence). Trimming removed 5 bases from V and 7 bases from J, with 22 bases in between. CDR3 sequence reads: CASSPYSEYRDNTQYF. CDR3 bases: TGTGCCAGTAGTCCTTACTCGGAGTACCGAGACAATACGCAGTATTTT.

The chain joins TRBV10-3 to TRBJ1-2, with D unclear. V was shortened by 0 bases and J by 3 bases, with 17 bases between the two germline ends. The V gene's germline CDR1 is ENHRY and CDR2 SYGVKD. CDR3 length: 17 amino acids. The CDR3: CAISESVTAIGDYGYTF. CDR3 nucleotides: TGTGCCATCAGTGAGTCAGTCACAGCGATTGGGGACTATGGCTACACCTTC.

Concerning this clonotype: This clone may be a read error of a much larger clone one base away. In DNA form, the CDR3 reads TGTGCCAGCAACTTAGGACAGGGGAGCAATGAGCAGTTCTTC. It yields the protein CASNLGQGSNEQFF. The rearrangement links TRBV7-2 to TRBJ2-1, with 9 bases aligning to TRBD1. CDR3 size: 14 residues. Germline V CDR1 and CDR2: SGHTA, FQGNSA. The complete variable domain, with remaining parts taken from reference TRBV7-2 and TRBJ2-1, reads GAGVSQSPSNKVTEKGKDVELRCDPISGHTALYWYRQSLGQGLEFLIYFQGNSAPDKSGLPSDRFSAERTGGSVSTLTIQRTQQEDSAVYLCASNLGQGSNEQFFGPGTRLTVL.

The gene calls are TRBV29-1 and TRBJ2-5; the D gene is possibly TRBD1 (6 bases). The germline V and J ends were trimmed by 6 bases and 3 bases, with 8 bases remaining between them. Looked up from germline, CDR1 is SQVTM and CDR2 is ANQGSEA. The CDR3 has 11 residues. DNA of the CDR3: TGCAGCGTCGGACAGAAAGAGACCCAGTACTTC. Its translation is CSVGQKETQYF.

This chain uses TRBV5-1 with TRBJ1-4; D call uncertain. The CDR3 is 14 residues long. Germline-derived CDR1 and CDR2 are SGHRS and YFSETQ. Trimming pared 2 bases from V and 0 bases from J, leaving 5 bases between. Here the CDR3 reads CASSFMATNEKLFF. CDR3 nucleotide sequence: TGCGCCAGCAGCTTCATGGCAACTAATGAAAAACTGTTTTTT. Full variable domain (remainder filled in from reference TRBV5-1 and TRBJ1-4): KAGVTQTPRYLIKTRGQQVTLSCSPISGHRSVSWYQQTPGQGLQFLFEYFSETQRNKGNFPGRFSGRQFSNSRSEMNVSTLELGDSALYLCASSFMATNEKLFFGSGTQLSVL.

This clonotype was seen repeatedly, ten times or more. J is TRBJ1-2 and V is TRBV20-1, with D possibly matching TRBD1 (6 bases). Trimming stripped 5 bases from V and 3 bases from J, with 13 bases between. Germline CDR1 DFQATT, CDR2 SNEGSKA (reference sequence). The CDR3 is made up of 13 amino acids. Here the CDR3 DNA reads TGCAGTGCTTGGGACACTGATGACTATGGCTACACCTTC. Protein sequence: CSAWDTDDYGYTF.

The chain employs TRBV6-8 and TRBJ2-7; TRBD1 aligns across 7 bases. With V trimmed by 5 bases and J by 3 bases, 13 bases remained unmatched. The CDR3 is 16 amino acids. Germline loops: CDR1 MNHGY, CDR2 SAAAGT. In DNA form, the CDR3 reads TGTGCCAGCAGTCTTCAAAACCGGGACAGATTCTACGAGCAGTACTTC. The encoded protein is CASSLQNRDRFYEQYF.

This clonotype was found a few times. This rearrangement joins TRBV4-2 to TRBJ2-7; tentative D call: TRBD2 (5 bases). Germline V CDR1 and CDR2: LGHNA, YNFKEQ. The CDR3 sequence is 13 residues long. V lost 5 bases and J 4 bases, leaving 12 bases between the germline ends. Here the CDR3 reads CASSSGDTYEQYF. In DNA form, the CDR3 reads TGTGCCAGCAGCTCCGGGGATACATACGAGCAGTACTTC.

The chain employs TRBV6-5 and TRBJ2-5; 7 bases map to TRBD1. CDR1 is MNHEY and CDR2 is SVGAGI in the germline V gene. CDR3 length: 13 amino acids. V trimming: 4 bases; J trimming: 5 bases; junction bases outside the gene matches: 4. CDR3 in DNA: TGTGCCAGCAGTTCAGGGGGTCTGGAGACCCAGTACTTC. Residues: CASSSGGLETQYF.